These T cell receptor beta chains were read from a single sample in a study of cytomegalovirus exposure and HLA in healthy donors. Method: immunoSEQ multiplex PCR; TCRdb's copy keeps in-frame clones and lacks some. The table lists 230,000 or so clones, roughly 91% of them singletons. Sample: PBMCs. The receptors come from a girl aged 2 to 9 in good health and CMV-seronegative. CDR3s include the opening cysteine and the closing phenylalanine or tryptophan. D genes are given only for firm matches. Expanded clones are given a class, and other clones once, few, many or no size at all.

v_call,j_call,clone_size,d_call,cdr3_nt,cdr3_aa
TRBV10-3,TRBJ2-1,NA,NA,TGTGCCATCAGTGAGTCCTATCTAGCAGGTAATGAGCAGTTCTTC,CAISESYLAGNEQFF
TRBV5-6,TRBJ2-7,once,NA,TGTGCCAGCAGCTTCGGGACTGACGAGCAGTACTTC,CASSFGTDEQYF
TRBV18,TRBJ2-5,NA,TRBD2,TGTGCCAGCTCACCAACGGGTGCGGGAGGCTTCCAGGAGACCCAGTACTTC,CASSPTGAGGFQETQYF
TRBV28,TRBJ2-7,NA,NA,TGTGCCAGCCGGGCAGGGGTCTCCTACGAGCAGTACTTC,CASRAGVSYEQYF
TRBV5-6,TRBJ2-4,NA,TRBD1,TGTGCCAGCAGCTCGGGACAGGGGTTAAACATTCAGTACTTC,CASSSGQGLNIQYF
TRBV27,TRBJ2-3,NA,NA,TGTGCCAGCAACCCCGCGGGCCTAACAGATACGCAGTATTTT,CASNPAGLTDTQYF
TRBV6-5,TRBJ2-3,NA,NA,TGTGCCAGCAGTTCGACACTAGCCCAGTATGGTGATACGCAGTATTTT,CASSSTLAQYGDTQYF
TRBV10-2,TRBJ1-5,NA,TRBD1,TGCGCCAGCAGACCGACAGGGGTGGTCAATCAGCCCCAGCATTTT,CASRPTGVVNQPQHF
TRBV5-1,TRBJ2-3,NA,NA,TGCGCCAGCAGTCAATTTTTGGACAGGGAGGGAGATACGCAGTATTTT,CASSQFLDREGDTQYF
TRBV28,TRBJ2-3,NA,NA,TGTGCCAGCAGTCAAACAGGGTCAGATACGCAGTATTTT,CASSQTGSDTQYF
TRBV6-5,TRBJ2-3,NA,TRBD1,TGTGCCAGCAGTTTAGACAGGGATGTAGATACGCAGTATTTT,CASSLDRDVDTQYF
TRBV29-1,TRBJ1-4,NA,TRBD1,TGCAGCGTACAGGGACAGGGCGAAGAAAAACTGCTTTTT,CSVQGQGEEKLLF
TRBV7-9,TRBJ1-2,NA,TRBD1,TGTGCCAGCAGCGCTCCCTCCGGGACAGGAGAGGGCTACACCTTC,CASSAPSGTGEGYTF
TRBV5-1,TRBJ2-7,NA,NA,TGCGCCAGCAGCCAACAATGGCAGACCTACGAGCAGTACTTC,CASSQQWQTYEQYF
TRBV28,TRBJ2-7,NA,TRBD1,TGTGCCAGTGGACAGGGTACCTTCTACGAGCAGTACTTC,CASGQGTFYEQYF
TRBV2,TRBJ2-7,NA,TRBD1,TGTGCCAGCATCGGTCCGGGACAGGGGACCTACGAGCAGTACTTC,CASIGPGQGTYEQYF
TRBV15,TRBJ2-1,NA,TRBD2,TGTGCCACCAGCAGAGCTAGCGGGGGGGTTAGGAATGAGCAGTTCTTC,CATSRASGGVRNEQFF
TRBV28,TRBJ2-3,NA,NA,TGTGCCAGCAGCTCCAAGGGGGGGACAGATACGCAGTATTTT,CASSSKGGTDTQYF
TRBV23-1,TRBJ2-5,NA,TRBD1,TGCGCCAGCAGTCAATCCCAGGGGGCCCCATTATGGACCCAGTACTTC,CASSQSQGAPLWTQYF
TRBV19,TRBJ2-1,NA,NA,TGTGCCAGTAGTATATCCAGCGGAATTTACAATGAGCAGTTCTTC,CASSISSGIYNEQFF
TRBV7-2,TRBJ2-3,NA,NA,TGTGCCAGCACCCGACAGCGCACAGATACGCAGTATTTT,CASTRQRTDTQYF
TRBV10-3,TRBJ2-3,NA,TRBD2,TGTGCCATCAGTGGGACCCGGACTAGCGGGGATCGGGGAGGCACAGATACGCAGTATTTT,CAISGTRTSGDRGGTDTQYF
TRBV7-8,TRBJ1-1,NA,TRBD1,TGTGCCAGCAGCTTCGCAGGGGGCCGTGGCACTGAAGCTTTCTTT,CASSFAGGRGTEAFF
TRBV6-1,TRBJ2-5,NA,NA,TGTGCCAGCAGTGGACTCCTCCAAGAGACCCAGTACTTC,CASSGLLQETQYF
TRBV7-2,TRBJ2-4,NA,TRBD1,TGTGCCAGCAGCACCCCCGGGACAGGGCCCAAAAACATTCAGTACTTC,CASSTPGTGPKNIQYF
TRBV5-4,TRBJ2-1,NA,TRBD2,TGTGCCAGCAGCTTGTTATTAGCGGGAGGCATTTCATATGAGCAGTTCTTC,CASSLLLAGGISYEQFF
TRBV7-6,TRBJ2-3,NA,NA,TGTGCCAGCAGCTTAGAGGCTAGCGGCACAGATACGCAGTATTTT,CASSLEASGTDTQYF
TRBV5-4,TRBJ2-1,NA,TRBD2,TGTGCCAGCAGCTGGACTAGCGGGGCCGGGGGGAATGAGCAGTTCTTC,CASSWTSGAGGNEQFF
TRBV15,TRBJ2-7,NA,TRBD2,TGTGCCACCAGCCGACCCGGACTAGCGGGGGGGAAGCAGTACTTC,CATSRPGLAGGKQYF
TRBV5-5,TRBJ1-5,NA,NA,TGTGCCCGCATAATTTGGGACAACCTTAGCAATCAGCCCCAGCATTTT,CARIIWDNLSNQPQHF
TRBV28,TRBJ1-6,once,NA,TGTGCCAGCAGTTTAAGCAGGGATAATTCACCCCTCCACTTT,CASSLSRDNSPLHF
TRBV7-9,TRBJ2-7,NA,TRBD2,TGTGCCAGCAGCTTTGGACTAGCGGGAACCTACGAGCAGTACTTC,CASSFGLAGTYEQYF
TRBV10-2,TRBJ2-1,NA,NA,TGCGCCAGCAGTCAGGGCAAATCCTACAATGAGCAGTTCTTC,CASSQGKSYNEQFF
TRBV23-1,TRBJ1-4,NA,NA,TGCGCCAGCAGTCAATCGAAGGAGGGAAGGGCCGCTGAAGCAACTAATGAAAAACTGTTTTTT,CASSQSKEGRAAEATNEKLFF
TRBV19,TRBJ1-2,NA,NA,TGTGCCAGTACCGAGGACAGAACTAACTATGGCTACACCTTC,CASTEDRTNYGYTF
TRBV5-1,TRBJ2-7,NA,NA,TGCGCCAGCAGCTTGAAAAACCAGTCCTCCTACGAGCAGTACTTC,CASSLKNQSSYEQYF
TRBV6-9,TRBJ2-7,once,NA,TGTGCCAGCAGTTATTCCGTCGAGCAGTACTTC,CASSYSVEQYF
TRBV5-5,TRBJ1-4,NA,TRBD1,TGTGCCAGCAGCTTGGAACAGGGGACTAATGAAAAACTGTTTTTT,CASSLEQGTNEKLFF
TRBV25-1,TRBJ2-1,once,NA,TGTGCCAGCAGTGAAACCTCCGGCTCGGGCTCCTACAATGAGCAGTTCTTC,CASSETSGSGSYNEQFF
TRBV5-4,TRBJ2-5,NA,TRBD2,TGTGCCAGCAGCTCCCGAGCGGGGGGGCCGGGAGAGACCCAGTACTTC,CASSSRAGGPGETQYF
TRBV10-3,TRBJ2-3,NA,TRBD2,TGTGCCTTTGCGAGCGGGGATAGCACAGATACGCAGTATTTT,CAFASGDSTDTQYF